This T cell receptor beta chain was retrieved from a study of T cells after yellow fever vaccination. General study results and limits: Abundant contaminating clonotypes from the bulk population could appear in FACS-sorted repertoires.

This clonotype was detected a few times. Antigen specificity is unknown. TCRdb reanalysed the 5' RACE reads using MiXCR and keeps one entry per CDR3 protein. The profile shows some 560,000 distinct CDR3 sequences, under 25% of them singletons. Deletions cut 4 bases from V and 6 bases from J, with 7 bases between. CDR3 size: 13 residues. Germline assignment: CDR1 LGHNA and CDR2 YSLEER. This TCR was recovered from a young man who received the YFV17D yellow fever vaccine. Here the sequenced sample was PBMCs, taken 15 days after the yellow fever booster vaccination. The chain employs TRBV4-3 and TRBJ2-6; the D is unclear. In nucleotides, the CDR3 is TGCGCCAGCAGCCTCGCGGTGGCCAACGTCCTGACTTTC. Protein product: CASSLAVANVLTF.